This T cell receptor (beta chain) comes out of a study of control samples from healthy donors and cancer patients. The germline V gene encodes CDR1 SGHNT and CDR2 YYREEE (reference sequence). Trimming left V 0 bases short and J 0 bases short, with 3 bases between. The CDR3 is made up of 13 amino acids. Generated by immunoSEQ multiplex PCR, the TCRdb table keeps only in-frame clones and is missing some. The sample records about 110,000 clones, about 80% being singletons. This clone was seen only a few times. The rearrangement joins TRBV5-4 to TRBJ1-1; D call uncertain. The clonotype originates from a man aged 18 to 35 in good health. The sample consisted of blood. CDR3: CASSLALNTEAFF. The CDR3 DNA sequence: TGTGCCAGCAGCTTGGCGCTGAACACTGAAGCTTTCTTT. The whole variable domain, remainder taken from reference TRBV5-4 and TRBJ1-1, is ETGVTQSPTHLIKTRGQQVTLRCSSQSGHNTVSWYQQALGQGPQFIFQYYREEENGRGNFPPRFSGLQFPNYSSELNVNALELDDSALYLCASSLALNTEAFFGQGTRLTVV.